A single sample gave rise to the 32 T cell receptor beta chains below, sequenced in a study of T cell responses to AZD1222 COVID-19 vaccine. TCRdb's table, derived via immunoSEQ multiplex PCR, lists solely in-frame clones and lacks some. Of some 120,000 clones in the sample, 88% were seen once. Sequences were derived from peripheral blood, sampled on day 0 of MenACWY control vaccination. The receptors stem from an adult in good health.

This clone was seen just once. This chain joins TRBV13 and TRBJ2-7; possibly TRBD2 for D (5 bases). CDR3 length equals 17 residues. Germline CDR1 is PRHDT and CDR2 is FYEKMQ (reference sequence). Trimming pared 4 bases from V and 0 bases from J, leaving 19 bases between. CDR3 amino acids: CASSSLTTIPASYEQYF. CDR3 bases: TGTGCCAGCAGCTCGCTGACTACCATTCCAGCCTCCTACGAGCAGTACTTC. Full variable domain (remainder filled in from reference TRBV13 and TRBJ2-7): AAGVIQSPRHLIKEKRETATLKCYPIPRHDTVYWYQQGPGQDPQFLISFYEKMQSDKGSIPDRFSAQQFSDYHSELNMSSLELGDSALYFCASSSLTTIPASYEQYFGPGTRLTVT.

V usage is TRBV7-3 and J usage is TRBJ2-6, with D possibly matching TRBD2 (6 bases). Deletions cut 4 bases from V and 0 bases from J, with 22 bases between. This CDR3 comprises 20 residues. CDR1 and CDR2 (germline): SGHTA, FQGTGA. The CDR3 loop is CASSSIYWDFTSSGANVLTF. As DNA, the CDR3 is TGTGCCAGCAGCTCGATCTACTGGGACTTTACTAGCTCTGGGGCCAACGTCCTGACTTTC. The entire variable domain, with the rest obtained from reference TRBV7-3 and TRBJ2-6, is as follows: GAGVSQTPSNKVTEKGKYVELRCDPISGHTALYWYRQSLGQGPEFLIYFQGTGAADDSGLPNDRFFAVRPEGSVSTLKIQRTERGDSAVYLCASSSIYWDFTSSGANVLTFGAGSRLTVL.

In the case of this clone: The junction shows a germline mismatch at one end, possibly a read error. The CDR3 bases are TGTGCAAGTAGTTACTTGTCATGGACCAATGAGCAGTTCTTC. This sequence encodes CASSYLSWTNEQFF. This sequence joins TRBV19 and TRBJ2-1; D is ambiguous. Germline V CDR1 and CDR2: LNHDA, SQIVND (reference sequence). CDR3 length: 14 residues.

The V call is TRBV29-1, the J call TRBJ2-5, with 11 bases identical to TRBD1. Trimming at V came to 4 bases and at J to 4 bases, leaving 5 bases not matched to a gene. This CDR3 is built from 14 residues. Looked up from germline, CDR1 is SQVTM and CDR2 is ANQGSEA. The CDR3 here is CSVAGTGGVETQYF. As DNA, the CDR3 is TGCAGCGTTGCCGGGACAGGGGGGGTAGAGACCCAGTACTTC.

J is TRBJ1-2 and V is TRBV18; D is unresolved. The V gene lost 3 bases and the J gene lost 9 bases, with 14 bases spanning the gap. The CDR3 is 13 amino acids. Germline CDR1 KGHSH, CDR2 LQKENI. The CDR3 coding sequence is TGTGCCAGCTCACCGGGGATTAGGGAGAGCTACACCTTC. This gives the protein CASSPGIRESYTF.

The chain couples TRBV27 to TRBJ2-5; a weak D match, TRBD2 (5 bases). The CDR3 runs 14 residues. Germline V CDR1 and CDR2: MNHEY, SMNVEV (reference sequence). Trimming stripped 2 bases from V and 3 bases from J, with 10 bases between. In DNA, the CDR3 is TGTGCCAGCAGTTTAGATCCGGGGAAAGAGACCCAGTACTTC. Amino acid sequence: CASSLDPGKETQYF.

This clone was picked up a small number of times. This chain uses TRBV19 with TRBJ1-3; D is uncertain. This CDR3 spans 13 amino acids. Germline assignment: CDR1 LNHDA and CDR2 SQIVND (reference sequence). V was trimmed by 7 bases and J by 3 bases, leaving 10 bases between them. CDR3 loop: CASTHRSGNTIYF. The CDR3 DNA reads TGTGCCAGTACCCATCGGAGTGGAAACACCATATATTTT.

This sequence joins TRBV10-1 and TRBJ1-6, with 11 bases fitting TRBD1. CDR3 size: 15 residues. Germline lookup yields CDR1 WNHNN and CDR2 SYGVQD (reference sequence). Losses at the gene ends were 6 bases for V and 9 bases for J; bases not matched to a gene: 7. The CDR3 region is CASSLGQGARSPLHF. The CDR3 nucleotides are TGCGCCAGCAGCCTCGGACAGGGGGCTCGTTCACCCCTCCACTTT.

The rearrangement uses TRBV5-1 and TRBJ1-6, with 8 bases identical to TRBD1. V dropped 4 bases and J dropped 5; count of bases not matched to a gene: 5. The CDR3 sequence is 15 residues long. CDR1 SGHRS and CDR2 YFSETQ come from the germline V gene. CDR3 in amino acids: CASSPLGQDNSPLHF. In DNA, the CDR3 is TGCGCCAGCAGCCCCCTGGGACAGGATAATTCACCCCTCCACTTT.

The J gene is TRBJ1-5, the V gene TRBV21-1; TRBD1 is taken as the D call from the table, unchecked against the DNA. TRBV21-1 is termed a pseudogene. The CDR3 consists of 19 residues. CDR3 in DNA: TGTGCCAGCAGCAAAAGGGTTTGGGAGACAGGGGCCCTCAATCAGCCCCAGCATTTT. This gives the protein CASSKRVWETGALNQPQHF.

This clone was seen just once. The gene calls are TRBV19 and TRBJ1-5, with TRBD1 matching 9 bases. V was pared by 4 bases and J by 4 bases, with 11 bases of the junction left unmatched. CDR3 size: 17 residues. Germline V gives CDR1 LNHDA, CDR2 SQIVND (reference sequence). The CDR3 bases are TGTGCCAGTAGTAAGGAGGGCTGGACAGGGGTGAATCAGCCCCAGCATTTT. Its protein is CASSKEGWTGVNQPQHF.

The chain joins TRBV7-9 to TRBJ2-7; TRBD2 matches at 14 bases. The trim removed 5 bases at V and 5 bases at J, leaving 8 bases unmatched. The germline V gene encodes CDR1 SEHNR and CDR2 FQNEAQ (reference sequence). This CDR3 comprises 16 residues. CDR3 sequence (DNA): TGTGCCAGCAGCGAGACTAGCGGGAGGGCCAGGGACGAGCAGTACTTC. This translates into CASSETSGRARDEQYF.

The V gene is TRBV25-1, the J gene TRBJ1-1; D ambiguous. The germline V gene has CDR1 MGHDK and CDR2 SYGVNS. With 6 bases removed from V and 6 bases from J, the gap between germline ends came to 14 bases. This CDR3 contains 13 residues. CDR3 DNA sequence: TGTGCCAGCAGAGGTAAGGGAATTGCTGAAGCTTTCTTT. Encoded protein: CASRGKGIAEAFF.

J is TRBJ1-5 and V is TRBV3-1 (or the pseudogene TRBV3-2); tentative D call: TRBD1 (5 bases). Germline assignment: CDR1 LGHDT and CDR2 YNNKEL (reference sequence). V was cut by 0 bases and J by 7 bases, with 7 bases left in between. This CDR3 region has 13 residues. The CDR3 DNA follows: TGTGCCAGCAGCCAAGACCCAGGGCAGCCCCAGCATTTT. It codes for CASSQDPGQPQHF.

This chain uses TRBV6-1 with TRBJ2-7, with D possibly being TRBD1 (6 bases). CDR3 length: 15 residues. Trimming left V 3 bases short and J 3 bases short, with 15 bases between. Per germline, CDR1 MNHNS and CDR2 SASEGT. In DNA, the CDR3 is TGTGCCAGCAGTGATATCTCCAAGGACAGCTACGAGCAGTACTTC. Residues: CASSDISKDSYEQYF.

The J gene is TRBJ2-2, the V gene TRBV6-5; 8 bases line up with TRBD2. The CDR3 runs to 15 residues. Germline CDR1 reads MNHEY; CDR2 reads SVGAGI. The ends lost 6 bases at V and 0 bases at J; junction bases unmatched: 3. The CDR3 region is CASRRLASNTGELFF. The CDR3 DNA is TGTGCCAGCAGGAGACTAGCGTCGAACACCGGGGAGCTGTTTTTT.

V gene TRBV14 combines with J gene TRBJ1-4; possible D gene TRBD1, 5 bases. Trimming took off 1 base at V and 9 bases at J, with 9 bases between the two ends. The CDR3 runs to 13 residues. Germline values: CDR1 SGHDN, CDR2 FVKESK. CDR3 protein: CASSQVWGKKLFF. As DNA, the CDR3 is TGTGCCAGCAGCCAAGTATGGGGGAAAAAACTGTTTTTT. The full variable domain, rest sourced from reference TRBV14 and TRBJ1-4, is EAGVTQFPSHSVIEKGQTVTLRCDPISGHDNLYWYRRVMGKEIKFLLHFVKESKQDESGMPNNRFLAERTGGTYSTLKVQPAELEDSGVYFCASSQVWGKKLFFGSGTQLSVL.

The chain couples TRBV11-2 to TRBJ1-2; the D gene is possibly TRBD1 (6 bases). CDR1 is SGHAT and CDR2 is FQNNGV in the germline V gene. The V end was cut by 5 bases, the J end by 8 bases, with 15 bases between. The CDR3 loop spans 13 amino acids. This chain's CDR3 is CASSITGTLGYTF. The CDR3, as DNA: TGTGCCAGCAGCATCACAGGGACCCTCGGCTACACCTTC.

This sequence joins TRBV12-3 or TRBV12-4 and TRBJ2-2; no definite D call. The CDR3 runs to 12 residues. The V gene lost 7 bases and the J gene lost 7 bases, with 10 bases spanning the gap. The CDR3 bases are TGTGCCAGCACCCATGATAACGGGGAGCTGTTTTTT. Its translation is CASTHDNGELFF.

The chain is built from TRBV19 and TRBJ2-1, with D unresolved. CDR1 is LNHDA and CDR2 is SQIVND in the germline V gene (reference sequence). The CDR3 has 15 residues. The V end was cut by 7 bases, the J end by 1 base, with 14 bases between. The CDR3 coding sequence is TGTGCCAGTACCCCCATAGTAAATTCCTACAATGAGCAGTTCTTC. This sequence encodes CASTPIVNSYNEQFF.

There are a few counts of this clone. This chain joins TRBV2 and TRBJ2-3; 11 nucleotides align to TRBD2. The CDR3 is 14 amino acids. The germline gives CDR1 SNHLY, CDR2 FYNNEI. V lost 6 bases to trimming and J lost 5 bases; unmatched junction nucleotides: 4. The CDR3 nucleotides read TGTGCCAGCAGCCCGGGACTAGCGGTAGATACGCAGTATTTT. It yields the protein CASSPGLAVDTQYF.

The chain couples TRBV5-1 to TRBJ1-1, with unresolved D. Trimming cost V 0 bases and J 4 bases, with 7 bases left between them. The CDR3 sequence is 13 residues long. Germline V gives CDR1 SGHRS, CDR2 YFSETQ. CDR3 DNA sequence: TGCGCCAGCAGCTTGGAAGGGAGCACTGAAGCTTTCTTT. Translation: CASSLEGSTEAFF.

The rearrangement uses TRBV2 and TRBJ1-5, with 9 bases matching TRBD1. Losses at the gene ends were 8 bases for V and 7 bases for J; bases not matched to a gene: 6. Germline assignment: CDR1 SNHLY and CDR2 FYNNEI. The CDR3 is made up of 13 amino acids. CDR3 sequence (DNA): TGTGCCAGCTCAACAGGGGGCGGGCAGCCCCAGCATTTT. Amino acids: CASSTGGGQPQHF.

In its sample, this clone was seen once. This chain uses TRBV11-2 with TRBJ2-7, with TRBD2 identical over 8 bases. V lost 1 base and J lost 3; bases outside the gene matches: 5. From germline, CDR1 is SGHAT and CDR2 FQNNGV. The CDR3 spans 15 residues. The CDR3 is CASSLGAGDLYEQYF. The CDR3 DNA reads as TGTGCCAGCAGCTTAGGAGCGGGAGATCTCTACGAGCAGTACTTC.

The genes are TRBV28 and TRBJ1-2; no clear D. In germline, CDR1 is MDHEN, CDR2 SYDVKM. The V gene lost 7 bases and the J gene lost 2 bases, with 14 bases spanning the gap. The CDR3 has 14 amino acids. DNA of the CDR3: TGTGCCAGCAAGAAGCTCGACTGGAACTATGGCTACACCTTC. Translated, it gives CASKKLDWNYGYTF.

As for this clone: One junction end disagrees with the germline gene, perhaps due to a read error. CDR3 in amino acids: CASSLEAGGSYEQYF. CDR3 nucleotides: TGTGCTAGCAGCTTAGAAGCGGGAGGCTCCTACGAGCAGTACTTC. The chain employs TRBV7-7 and TRBJ2-7; TRBD2 agrees at 9 bases. The CDR3 has 15 residues. Germline V lookup: CDR1 SSHAT, CDR2 FNYEAQ (reference sequence).

This chain joins TRBV5-1 and TRBJ2-1; 12 nucleotides line up with TRBD2. From germline, CDR1 is SGHRS and CDR2 YFSETQ. This CDR3 has 15 amino acids. Trimming removed 4 bases from V and 4 bases from J; junction bases left unmatched: 3. In nucleotides, the CDR3 is TGCGCCAGCAGCCCTGGACTAGCGGGGTACAATGAGCAGTTCTTC. Protein product: CASSPGLAGYNEQFF.

The V gene is TRBV5-1, the J gene TRBJ1-1, with D possibly TRBD1 on 6 matching bases. CDR3 length: 15 residues. Germline loops: CDR1 SGHRS, CDR2 YFSETQ. Trimming pared 3 bases from V and 1 base from J, leaving 13 bases between. The CDR3 is CASSSYNRENTEAFF. In nucleotides, the CDR3 is TGCGCCAGCAGCTCCTATAACAGGGAGAACACTGAAGCTTTCTTT.

The gene calls are TRBV11-2 and TRBJ2-3; D is unresolved. Germline V gene data show CDR1 as SGHAT and CDR2 as FQNNGV. Between the trimmed V and J ends, which lost 0 bases and 0 bases, there was a span of 4 bases. CDR3 length equals 14 residues. The CDR3 loop is CASSLDWSTDTQYF. For the CDR3, the DNA is TGTGCCAGCAGCTTAGATTGGAGCACAGATACGCAGTATTTT.

The chain links TRBV5-1 to TRBJ1-3; the D is unclear. The CDR3 length is 15 residues. V was pared by 0 bases and J by 2 bases, with 9 bases between. Per germline, CDR1 SGHRS and CDR2 YFSETQ. CDR3: CASSLGAGPGNTIYF. The DNA for the CDR3 is TGCGCCAGCAGCTTGGGTGCAGGCCCTGGAAACACCATATATTTT.

This clone was detected only a few times. V is TRBV9 and J is TRBJ2-1; 14 bases are shared with TRBD2. Germline loops: CDR1 SGDLS, CDR2 YYNGEE. The CDR3 has 16 amino acids. Losses at the gene ends were 3 bases for V and 6 bases for J; bases not matched to a gene: 5. The CDR3 protein is CASSAGLAGALNEQFF. The CDR3 DNA is TGTGCCAGCAGCGCGGGACTAGCGGGAGCTCTCAATGAGCAGTTCTTC. Full variable domain (remainder filled in from reference TRBV9 and TRBJ2-1): DSGVTQTPKHLITATGQRVTLRCSPRSGDLSVYWYQQSLDQGLQFLIQYYNGEERAKGNILERFSAQQFPDLHSELNLSSLELGDSALYFCASSAGLAGALNEQFFGPGTRLTVL.

The chain links TRBV4-1 to TRBJ2-7; perhaps TRBD1 as D (5 bases). The CDR3 spans 14 residues. V was shortened by 1 base and J by 6 bases, with 13 bases between the two germline ends. Germline CDR1 MGHRA, CDR2 YSYEKL. The CDR3 loop is CASSQVGLQGEQYF. The CDR3 DNA sequence: TGCGCCAGCAGCCAAGTTGGCCTGCAGGGCGAGCAGTACTTC.